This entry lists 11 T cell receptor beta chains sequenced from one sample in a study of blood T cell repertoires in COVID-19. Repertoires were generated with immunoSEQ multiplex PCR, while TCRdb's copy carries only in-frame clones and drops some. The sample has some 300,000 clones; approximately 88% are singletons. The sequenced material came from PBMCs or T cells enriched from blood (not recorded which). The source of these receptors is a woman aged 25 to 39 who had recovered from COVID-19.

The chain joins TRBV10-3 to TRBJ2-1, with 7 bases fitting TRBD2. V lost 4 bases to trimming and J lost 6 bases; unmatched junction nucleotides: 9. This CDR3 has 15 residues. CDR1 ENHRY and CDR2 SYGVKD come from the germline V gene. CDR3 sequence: CAISVGGRAANEQFF. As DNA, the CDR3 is TGTGCCATCAGTGTCGGTGGGAGGGCCGCCAATGAGCAGTTCTTC.

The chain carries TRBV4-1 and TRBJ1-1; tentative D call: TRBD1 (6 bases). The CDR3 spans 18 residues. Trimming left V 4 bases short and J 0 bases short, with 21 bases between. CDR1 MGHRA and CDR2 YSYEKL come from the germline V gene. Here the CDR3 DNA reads TGCGCCAGCAGCCCCGTAGTCGACAGGCTAAAAATGAACACTGAAGCTTTCTTT. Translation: CASSPVVDRLKMNTEAFF.

The CDR3 region is CASISGQGANYGYTF. CDR3 sequence (DNA): TGTGCCAGCATCTCCGGACAGGGAGCTAACTATGGCTACACCTTC. The rearrangement links TRBV5-6 to TRBJ1-2; TRBD1 matches at 8 bases. The trim removed 6 bases at V and 0 bases at J, leaving 7 bases unmatched. The CDR3 has 15 amino acids. The germline gives CDR1 SGHDT, CDR2 YYEEEE. The full variable domain, its missing parts supplied by reference TRBV5-6 and TRBJ1-2, is DAGVTQSPTHLIKTRGQQVTLRCSPKSGHDTVSWYQQALGQGPQFIFQYYEEEERQRGNFPDRFSGHQFPNYSSELNVNALLLGDSALYLCASISGQGANYGYTFGSGTRLTVV.

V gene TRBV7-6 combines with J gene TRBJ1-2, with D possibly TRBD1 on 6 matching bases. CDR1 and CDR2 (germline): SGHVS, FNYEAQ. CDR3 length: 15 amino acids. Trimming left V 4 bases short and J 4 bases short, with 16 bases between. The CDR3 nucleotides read TGTGCCAGCAGCTCACGACCACAGGGAGCCTATGGCTACACCTTC. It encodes CASSSRPQGAYGYTF.

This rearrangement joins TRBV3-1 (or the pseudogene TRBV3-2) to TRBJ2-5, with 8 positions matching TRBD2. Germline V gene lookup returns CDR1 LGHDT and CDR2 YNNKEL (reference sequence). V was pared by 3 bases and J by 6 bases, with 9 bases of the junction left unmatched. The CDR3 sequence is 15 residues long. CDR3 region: CASSQVAGGLKTQYF. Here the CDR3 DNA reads TGTGCCAGCAGCCAGGTGGCGGGGGGTTTAAAGACCCAGTACTTC.

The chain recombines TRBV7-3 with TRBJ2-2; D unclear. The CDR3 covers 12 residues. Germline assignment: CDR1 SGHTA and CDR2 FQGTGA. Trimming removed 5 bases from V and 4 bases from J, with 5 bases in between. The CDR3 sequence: CASSQSTGELFF. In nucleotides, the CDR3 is TGTGCCAGCAGCCAATCCACCGGGGAGCTGTTTTTT.

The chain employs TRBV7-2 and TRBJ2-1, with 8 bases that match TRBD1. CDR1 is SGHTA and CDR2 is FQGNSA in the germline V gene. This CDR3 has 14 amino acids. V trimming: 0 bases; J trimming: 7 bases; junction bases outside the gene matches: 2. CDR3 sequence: CASSLATGVNEQFF. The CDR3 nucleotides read TGTGCCAGCAGCTTAGCGACAGGGGTGAATGAGCAGTTCTTC.

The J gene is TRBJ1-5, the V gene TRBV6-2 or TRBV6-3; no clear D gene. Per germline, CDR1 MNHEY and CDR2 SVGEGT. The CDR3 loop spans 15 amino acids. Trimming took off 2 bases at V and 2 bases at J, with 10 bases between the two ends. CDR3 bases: TGTGCCAGCAGTTACGAGGGAATCCGCAATCAGCCCCAGCATTTT. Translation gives CASSYEGIRNQPQHF.

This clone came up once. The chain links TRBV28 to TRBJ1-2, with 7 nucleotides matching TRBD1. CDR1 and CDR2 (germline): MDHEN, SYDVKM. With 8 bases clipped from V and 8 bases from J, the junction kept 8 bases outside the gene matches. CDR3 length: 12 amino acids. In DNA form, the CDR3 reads TGTGCCAGCGGAACTTCAGGGGGAGGCTACACCTTC. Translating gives CASGTSGGGYTF.

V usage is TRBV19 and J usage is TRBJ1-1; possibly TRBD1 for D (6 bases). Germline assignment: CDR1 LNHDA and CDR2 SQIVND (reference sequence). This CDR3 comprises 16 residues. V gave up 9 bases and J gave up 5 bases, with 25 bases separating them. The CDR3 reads CARPPGGGPMRTEAFF. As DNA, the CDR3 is TGTGCCAGACCTCCGGGGGGCGGCCCGATGAGGACTGAAGCTTTCTTT.

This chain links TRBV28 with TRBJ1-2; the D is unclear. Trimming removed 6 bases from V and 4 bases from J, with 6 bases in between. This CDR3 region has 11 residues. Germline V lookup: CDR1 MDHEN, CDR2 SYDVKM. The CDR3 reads CASSLFYGYTF. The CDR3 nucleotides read TGTGCCAGCAGCCTCTTCTATGGCTACACCTTC.